The present entry profiles one T cell receptor beta chain with its context. This clone's antigen is unknown. It has no much larger one-base neighbor in the sample; base qualities were not kept. TCRbeta CDR3 regions were amplified from genomic DNA by means of the immunoSEQ Assay, a bias-controlled multiplex PCR. Regarding the original processing steps: Nucleated cell counts per sample were estimated from amplification of reference gene primers within the assay. To quantify the absolute abundance of each unique TCRbeta CDR3 rearrangement, sequence reads were collapsed and filtered. Productive Simpson clonality was computed per sample as the square root of Simpson's diversity index over productive rearrangements. The table was pulled from immuneACCESS by TCRdb, which kept in-frame rearrangements only. Such tables lose some clones; where checked, under half of the loss comes from unresolved V genes, and the rest has no known cause. Clonal size and the V and J genes are those of that table, whereas D and trimming came from the DNA. Here the sample has more than 200,000 clones; approximately 90% occur a single time. Of the sample, roughly 10% is held by the ten largest clones.

In Seattle, one collaborating source enrolled patients while the infection was active and tracked those patients longitudinally over the course of disease. The collaborating institutions used their own protocols to collect whole blood in K2EDTA tubes. Collaborator samples were shipped for TCRbeta analysis as frozen whole blood, isolated PBMCs, or DNA extracted from either sample type. The data are from a study of blood T cell repertoires in COVID-19 (dated by TCRdb to 2020 to 2022). Study-wide context: Collaborator samples came from the United States, Italy and Spain and covered acute and convalescent phases of COVID-19. The repertoires were made available in a free public database intended to serve as a resource for research on the immune response to SARS-CoV-2. Deeply sampled blood TCRbeta repertoires from subjects exposed to, actively infected with, or recovered from COVID-19 were included in the dataset. The material from the prospective study consisted of cDNA or gDNA derived from T cells, B-cell-depleted T cells, or PBMCs. Samples were obtained from the ongoing ImmuneRACE study (first 160 participants) and from 1,254 subjects provided by 6 global collaborators. Where available, HLA class I and class II types were taken from metadata supplied by the sample provider and were not determined by assay-based typing. A de-identified subject ID, COVID-19 status, age in years and sex were almost always included in the sample metadata. The full study reports these points: Clinical and demographic metadata were provided uncurated, with the amount varying by source and participant.

The sequencing input was peripheral blood. The TCR originated in a woman aged 45-65 years with COVID-19, enrolled during active disease.

The base sequence is TGTGCCAGCGCGGTCTCTGGAAACACCATATATTTT. Its coded protein is CASAVSGNTIYF. The chain joins TRBV6-6 to TRBJ1-3, with the D segment identity uncertain. V lost 8 bases and J lost 0 bases; the stretch between them is 5 bases long. CDR1 and CDR2, looked up from the germline V gene (reference sequence), are MNHNY and SVGAGI. From the cysteine through the phenylalanine, the CDR3 covers 12 amino acids. Just CDR3 DNA is preserved here, 36 bases in frame from base 1.